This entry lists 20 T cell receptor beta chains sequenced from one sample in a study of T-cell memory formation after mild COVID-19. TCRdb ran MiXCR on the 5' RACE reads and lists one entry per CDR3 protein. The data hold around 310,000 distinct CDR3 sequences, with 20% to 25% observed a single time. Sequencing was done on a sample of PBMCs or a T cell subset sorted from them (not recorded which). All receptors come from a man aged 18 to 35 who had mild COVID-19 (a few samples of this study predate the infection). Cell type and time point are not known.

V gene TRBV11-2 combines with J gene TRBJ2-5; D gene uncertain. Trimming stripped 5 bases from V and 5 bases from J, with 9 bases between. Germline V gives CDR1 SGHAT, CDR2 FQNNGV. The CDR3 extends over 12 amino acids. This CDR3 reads CASSRSWETQYF. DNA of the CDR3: TGTGCCAGCAGCAGAAGTTGGGAGACCCAGTACTTC.

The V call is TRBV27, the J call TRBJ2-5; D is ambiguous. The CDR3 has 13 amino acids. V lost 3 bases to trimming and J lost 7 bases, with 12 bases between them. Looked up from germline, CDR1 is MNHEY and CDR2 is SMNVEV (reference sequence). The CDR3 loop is CASSFSGIGTQYF. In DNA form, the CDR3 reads TGTGCCAGCAGTTTCTCTGGGATCGGGACCCAGTACTTC.

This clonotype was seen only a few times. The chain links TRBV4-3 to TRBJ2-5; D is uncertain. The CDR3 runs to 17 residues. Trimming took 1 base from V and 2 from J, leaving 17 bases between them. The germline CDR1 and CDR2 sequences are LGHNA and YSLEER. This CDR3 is CASSQGAHYGEQETQYF. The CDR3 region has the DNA TGCGCCAGCAGCCAAGGGGCTCATTATGGGGAACAAGAGACCCAGTACTTC.

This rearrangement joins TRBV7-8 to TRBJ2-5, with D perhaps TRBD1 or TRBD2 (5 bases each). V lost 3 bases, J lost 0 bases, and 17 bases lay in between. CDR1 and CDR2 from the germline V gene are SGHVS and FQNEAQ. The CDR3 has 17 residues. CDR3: CASSFTSGSSYQETQYF. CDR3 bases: TGTGCCAGCAGCTTCACCTCAGGGAGTTCGTACCAAGAGACCCAGTACTTC. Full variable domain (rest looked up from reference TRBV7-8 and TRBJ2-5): GAGVSQSPRYKVAKRGQDVALRCDPISGHVSLFWYQQALGQGPEFLTYFQNEAQLDKSGLPSDRFFAERPEGSVSTLKIQRTQQEDSAVYLCASSFTSGSSYQETQYFGPGTRLLVL.

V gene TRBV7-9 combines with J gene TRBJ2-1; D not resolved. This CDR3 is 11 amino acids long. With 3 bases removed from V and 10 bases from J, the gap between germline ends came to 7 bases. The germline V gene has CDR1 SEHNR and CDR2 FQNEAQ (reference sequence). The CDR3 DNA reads TGTGCCAGCAGCTTTGCCCAGGAGCAGTTCTTC. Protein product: CASSFAQEQFF.

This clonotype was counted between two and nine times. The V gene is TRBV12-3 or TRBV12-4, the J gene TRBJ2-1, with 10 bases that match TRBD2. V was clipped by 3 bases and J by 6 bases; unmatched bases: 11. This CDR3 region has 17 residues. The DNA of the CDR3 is TGTGCCAGCAGTTTCTCCCCTCGAGCGGGGGGGACCAATGAGCAGTTCTTC. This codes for CASSFSPRAGGTNEQFF.

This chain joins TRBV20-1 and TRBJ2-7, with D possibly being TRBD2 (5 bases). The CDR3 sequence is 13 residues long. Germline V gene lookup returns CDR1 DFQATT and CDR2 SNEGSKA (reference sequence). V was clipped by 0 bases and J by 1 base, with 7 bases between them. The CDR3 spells CSARDRRSYEQYV. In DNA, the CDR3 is TGCAGTGCTAGAGATCGGAGGTCCTACGAGCAGTACGTC.

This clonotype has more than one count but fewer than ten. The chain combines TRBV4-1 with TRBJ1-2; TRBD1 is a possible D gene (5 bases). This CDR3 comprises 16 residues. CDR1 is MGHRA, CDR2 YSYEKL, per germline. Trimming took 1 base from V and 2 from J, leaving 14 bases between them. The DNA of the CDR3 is TGCGCCAGCAGCCAAGGTCCGCCCGGGGCCAACTATGGCTACACCTTC. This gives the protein CASSQGPPGANYGYTF.

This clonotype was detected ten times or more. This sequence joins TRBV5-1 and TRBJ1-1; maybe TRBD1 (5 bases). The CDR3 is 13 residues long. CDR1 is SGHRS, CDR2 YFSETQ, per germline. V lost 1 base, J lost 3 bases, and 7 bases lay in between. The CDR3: CASSLKQDTEAFF. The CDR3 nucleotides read TGCGCCAGCAGCTTGAAACAGGACACTGAAGCTTTCTTT. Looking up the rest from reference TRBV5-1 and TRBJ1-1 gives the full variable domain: KAGVTQTPRYLIKTRGQQVTLSCSPISGHRSVSWYQQTPGQGLQFLFEYFSETQRNKGNFPGRFSGRQFSNSRSEMNVSTLELGDSALYLCASSLKQDTEAFFGQGTRLTVV.

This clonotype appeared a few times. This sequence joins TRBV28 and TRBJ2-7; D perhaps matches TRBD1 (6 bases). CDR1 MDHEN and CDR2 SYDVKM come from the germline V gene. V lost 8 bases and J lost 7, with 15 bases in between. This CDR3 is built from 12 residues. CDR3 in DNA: TGTGCCAGCTCGGGACACCAATTAGAGCAGTACTTC. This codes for CASSGHQLEQYF. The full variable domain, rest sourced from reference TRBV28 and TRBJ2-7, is DVKVTQSSRYLVKRTGEKVFLECVQDMDHENMFWYRQDPGLGLRLIYFSYDVKMKEKGDIPEGYSVSREKKERFSLILESASTNQTSMYLCASSGHQLEQYFGPGTRLTVT.

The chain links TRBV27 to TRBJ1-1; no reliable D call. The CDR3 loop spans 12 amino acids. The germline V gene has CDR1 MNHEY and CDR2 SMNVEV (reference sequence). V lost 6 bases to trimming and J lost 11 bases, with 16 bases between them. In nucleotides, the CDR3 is TGTGCCAGCAGGTCCATCGGTAGATCGGCTTTCTTT. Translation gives CASRSIGRSAFF.

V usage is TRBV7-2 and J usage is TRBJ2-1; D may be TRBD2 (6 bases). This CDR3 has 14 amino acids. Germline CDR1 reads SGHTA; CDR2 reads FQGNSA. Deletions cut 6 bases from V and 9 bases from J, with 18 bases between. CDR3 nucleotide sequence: TGTGCCAGCAGTCCAGTGGGGGGTTCGGGTGAGCAGTTCTTC. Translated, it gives CASSPVGGSGEQFF.

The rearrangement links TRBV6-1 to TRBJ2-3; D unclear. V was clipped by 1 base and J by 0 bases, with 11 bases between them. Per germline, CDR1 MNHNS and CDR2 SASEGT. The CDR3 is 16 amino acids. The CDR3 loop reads CASSEVLASSTDTQYF. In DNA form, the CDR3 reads TGTGCCAGCAGTGAAGTGTTGGCGAGTAGCACAGATACGCAGTATTTT.

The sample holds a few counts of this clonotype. In nucleotides, the CDR3 is TGTGCCAGCACCCGGGAAGGGGCCCAAAACTATGGCTACACCTTC. It codes for CASTREGAQNYGYTF. J is TRBJ1-2 and V is TRBV11-2; TRBD1 might be the D (5 bases). The CDR3 has 15 residues. With 7 bases removed from V and 2 bases from J, the gap between germline ends came to 17 bases. CDR1 SGHAT and CDR2 FQNNGV come from the germline V gene.

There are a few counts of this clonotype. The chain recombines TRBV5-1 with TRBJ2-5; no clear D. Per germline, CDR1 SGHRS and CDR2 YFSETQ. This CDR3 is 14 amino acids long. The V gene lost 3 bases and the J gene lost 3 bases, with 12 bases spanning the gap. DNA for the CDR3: TGCGCCAGCAGCTCCCATTTCGGAGAAGAGACCCAGTACTTC. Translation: CASSSHFGEETQYF.

For the CDR3, the DNA is TGTGCCAGCAGCCAACGGACTAGCGGGGGGTCCTACAATGAGCAGTTCTTC. This translates into CASSQRTSGGSYNEQFF. The genes are TRBV4-2 and TRBJ2-1; 14 bases fit TRBD2. CDR3 length: 17 residues. V lost 2 bases to trimming and J lost 1 base; unmatched junction nucleotides: 1. Germline CDR1 is LGHNA and CDR2 is YNFKEQ.

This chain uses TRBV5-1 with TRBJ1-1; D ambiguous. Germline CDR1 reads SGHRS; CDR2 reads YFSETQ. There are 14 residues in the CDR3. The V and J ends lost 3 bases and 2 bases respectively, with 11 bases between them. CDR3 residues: CASSSVGPNTEAFF. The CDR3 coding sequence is TGCGCCAGCAGCTCCGTCGGACCTAACACTGAAGCTTTCTTT.

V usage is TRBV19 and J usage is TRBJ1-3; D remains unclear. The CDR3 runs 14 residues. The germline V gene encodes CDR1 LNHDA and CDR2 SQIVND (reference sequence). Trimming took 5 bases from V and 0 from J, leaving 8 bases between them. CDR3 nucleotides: TGTGCCAGTAGTGGAATACTCTCTGGAAACACCATATATTTT. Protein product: CASSGILSGNTIYF.

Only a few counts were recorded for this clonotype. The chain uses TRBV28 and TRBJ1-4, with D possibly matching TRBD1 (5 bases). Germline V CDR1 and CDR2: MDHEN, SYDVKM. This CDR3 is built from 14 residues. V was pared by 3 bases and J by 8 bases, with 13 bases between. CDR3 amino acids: CASSFGGTKEKLFF. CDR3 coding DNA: TGTGCCAGCAGTTTTGGAGGGACGAAGGAAAAACTGTTTTTT.

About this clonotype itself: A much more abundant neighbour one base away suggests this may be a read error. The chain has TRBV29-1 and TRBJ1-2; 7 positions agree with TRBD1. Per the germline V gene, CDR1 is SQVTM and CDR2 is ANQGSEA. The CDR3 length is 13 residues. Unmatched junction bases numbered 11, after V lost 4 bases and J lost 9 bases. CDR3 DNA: TGCAGCGTTGTCGCGGGACAGTGGTCGCGCTACACCTTC. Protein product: CSVVAGQWSRYTF.